The 8 T cell receptor beta chains given below trace back to one sample, sequenced in a study of identical twins. TCRdb called the 5' RACE reads again in MiXCR, with one record for every CDR3 protein. The sample holds just over 500,000 distinct CDR3 sequences; 20% to 25% are singletons and the top ten take 0.8% to 1%. These same data were also listed under a study on T cells expressing NK-cell markers.

Material for sequencing was CD4+ T cells sorted from blood. The source of these receptors is a woman aged 18 to 35 in good health.

This clonotype was seen many times. The chain employs TRBV29-1 and TRBJ2-1; no clear D gene. The length of the CDR3 is 14 residues. The V gene's germline CDR1 is SQVTM and CDR2 ANQGSEA. Trimming took 3 bases from V and 1 from J, leaving 10 bases between them. This chain's CDR3 is CSVEAYTSYNEQFF. CDR3 DNA: TGCAGCGTTGAGGCCTATACATCCTACAATGAGCAGTTCTTC.

This clonotype was counted only a few times. The V and J genes are TRBV6-5 and TRBJ1-2; no clear D. The germline V and J ends were trimmed by 2 bases and 6 bases, with 13 bases remaining between them. The CDR3 is made up of 14 amino acids. Germline CDR1 is MNHEY and CDR2 is SVGAGI. For the CDR3, the DNA is TGTGCCAGCAGTTACCCGGCTACAGCCGATGGCTACACCTTC. It encodes CASSYPATADGYTF.

This clonotype came up a few times. The chain uses TRBV10-3 and TRBJ2-2, with 7 bases fitting TRBD1. CDR1 and CDR2 (germline): ENHRY, SYGVKD. The CDR3 runs to 15 residues. The trim removed 5 bases at V and 1 base at J, leaving 4 bases unmatched. This CDR3 reads CAISTGTVNTGELFF. The DNA of the CDR3 is TGTGCCATCAGTACCGGGACAGTGAACACCGGGGAGCTGTTTTTT.

The chain couples TRBV5-6 to TRBJ1-1; TRBD1 is a possible D gene (5 bases). Germline loops: CDR1 SGHDT, CDR2 YYEEEE. With 1 base removed from V and 3 bases from J, the gap between germline ends came to 10 bases. There are 14 residues in the CDR3. The CDR3 nucleotides read TGTGCCAGCAGCTTGCCGGGGGATGACACTGAAGCTTTCTTT. It encodes CASSLPGDDTEAFF.

This clonotype was seen a few times. This rearrangement joins TRBV7-8 to TRBJ2-1; D uncertain. Germline CDR1 SGHVS, CDR2 FQNEAQ. The CDR3 is 13 residues long. Trimming shortened V by 2 bases and J by 5 bases, and 7 bases separated the two germline ends. DNA of the CDR3: TGTGCCAGCAGCTTAAACTGGAACAATGAGCAGTTCTTC. Protein sequence: CASSLNWNNEQFF.

The rearrangement uses TRBV5-1 and TRBJ1-3; a weak D match, TRBD1 (5 bases). The CDR3 is 15 residues long. Trimming took off 4 bases at V and 4 bases at J, with 15 bases between the two ends. The germline V gene has CDR1 SGHRS and CDR2 YFSETQ. In DNA, the CDR3 is TGCGCCAGCAGCCTTGCCTGGGGGAGAGGAAACACCATATATTTT. Encoded protein: CASSLAWGRGNTIYF.

This clonotype was picked up many times. The V call is TRBV12-3 or TRBV12-4, the J call TRBJ1-1, with D maybe TRBD1 (5 bases). The CDR3 is made up of 13 amino acids. V lost 6 bases to trimming and J lost 6 bases, with 14 bases between them. The CDR3 reads CASRGTLGAEAFF. The CDR3 region has the DNA TGTGCCAGCAGAGGGACGTTAGGCGCTGAAGCTTTCTTT.

This clonotype was counted only a few times. This sequence joins TRBV7-2 and TRBJ2-7; 9 bases fit TRBD2. Trimming removed 1 base from V and 5 bases from J; junction bases left unmatched: 9. Germline V lookup: CDR1 SGHTA, CDR2 FQGNSA. This CDR3 spans 16 amino acids. The CDR3 DNA is TGTGCCAGCAGCTTAGGTGGCGGGAGGGGACTGCACGAGCAGTACTTC. Translated, it gives CASSLGGGRGLHEQYF.